Listed below are T cell receptor beta chains from one sample, sequenced in a study of OX40 agonist ivuxolimab in advanced cancers. Profiling relied on immunoSEQ multiplex PCR, and the TCRdb table lists in-frame clones only, not all of them. The sample lists about 66,000 clones; around 83% were seen once. The specimen was CD4+ or CD8+ T cells sorted from blood, collected in a trial of the OX40 agonist ivuxolimab. These receptor sequences come from an adult with an advanced solid tumor such as melanoma, head and neck, liver or kidney cancer. CDR3s include the opening cysteine and the closing phenylalanine or tryptophan. The D gene is left open where the match is weak. Clone size is stated in some rows and not others, as once, few, many or a class when expanded.

d_gene,j_gene,abundance,v_gene,CDR3nt,CDR3aa
TRBD2,TRBJ2-7,.,TRBV7-9,TGTGCCAGCAGCTATTTAGCGGGTCAAAGGGCCGAGCAGTACTTC,CASSYLAGQRAEQYF
TRBD2,TRBJ2-5,.,TRBV18,TGTGCCAGCTCTCCGACTAGCGGGGGACAAGAGACCCAGTACTTC,CASSPTSGGQETQYF
.,TRBJ2-7,.,TRBV6-1,TGTGCCAGCAGGGGCGAGGGGTGGTCCTACGAGCAGTACTTC,CASRGEGWSYEQYF
.,TRBJ2-7,.,TRBV9,TGTGCCAGCAGCGTAGATGAGGACAACGAGCAGTACTTC,CASSVDEDNEQYF
TRBD1,TRBJ1-4,few,TRBV4-2,TGTGCCAGCAGCCAAGTGTCGGGGACAGGGGGGTCTGCAACTAATGAAAAACTGTTTTTT,CASSQVSGTGGSATNEKLFF
.,TRBJ2-3,.,TRBV4-1,TGCGCCAGCAGCCAAGAGTTTGGACAGGATACGCAGTATTTT,CASSQEFGQDTQYF
TRBD2,TRBJ2-1,.,TRBV27,TGTGCCAGCAGTGTTCCTAGCGGGAGTTACAATGAGCAGTTCTTC,CASSVPSGSYNEQFF
TRBD1,TRBJ2-2,.,TRBV11-2,TGTGCCAGCAGCCCCAGACCCCGGACAGGCGTGAACACCGGGGAGCTGTTTTTT,CASSPRPRTGVNTGELFF
.,TRBJ2-2,.,TRBV2,TGTGCCAGCGGCCGCTTGCGGTCGACCGGGGAGCTGTTTTTT,CASGRLRSTGELFF
.,TRBJ1-2,.,TRBV27,TGTGCCAGCAGTTTATGGCCCCAGGAAGGCTACACCTTC,CASSLWPQEGYTF
TRBD1,TRBJ2-5,once,TRBV6-6,TGTGCCAGCAGTCATACAGGGGGTGGGGAGACCCAGTACTTC,CASSHTGGGETQYF
TRBD2,TRBJ2-7,.,TRBV9,TGTGCCAGCAGCGTGTCCGGGACTAGCCCAGGAGAGCAGTACTTC,CASSVSGTSPGEQYF
TRBD1,TRBJ2-3,.,TRBV27,TGTGCCAGCAGAGCAACAGGGGGCGGGAAAGATACGCAGTATTTT,CASRATGGGKDTQYF
.,TRBJ2-1,.,TRBV5-1,TGCGCCAGCAGCTTGGTGACGGGGGGCGACAATGAGCAGTTCTTC,CASSLVTGGDNEQFF
TRBD1,TRBJ2-7,.,TRBV7-2,TGTGCCAGCAGCCAAAGGACAGGGGACTACGAGCAGTACTTC,CASSQRTGDYEQYF
TRBD2,TRBJ2-7,.,TRBV5-1,TGCGCCAGCAGCCAGGACGGGAGGGGTTACGAGCAGTACTTC,CASSQDGRGYEQYF
.,TRBJ2-1,.,TRBV19,TGTGCCAGTAGTATAGGTTCCGGGACTGTGCATGAGCAGTTCTTC,CASSIGSGTVHEQFF
.,TRBJ2-3,.,TRBV7-2,TGTGCCAGCAGCTTTGGATTTGGGGCTACGCAGTATTTT,CASSFGFGATQYF
TRBD2,TRBJ2-2,.,TRBV5-4,TGTGCCAGCAGCTCCCGGACTAGACGGAACACCGGGGAGCTGTTTTTT,CASSSRTRRNTGELFF
TRBD2,TRBJ2-3,few,TRBV6-8,TGTGCCAGCAGTCTTAAACTAGCGGGAGTGATAGATACGCAGTATTTT,CASSLKLAGVIDTQYF
.,TRBJ2-5,.,TRBV5-1,TGCGCCAGCAGCGTTAGCGTCTTGGGAGAGACCCAGTACTTC,CASSVSVLGETQYF
TRBD1,TRBJ2-1,few,TRBV2,TGTGCCAGCACCTGGGACAGGGGGTCGGACAATGAGCAGTTCTTC,CASTWDRGSDNEQFF
TRBD2,TRBJ2-3,.,TRBV7-9,TGTGCCAGCAGCGGACCGACTAGCGGGAGTTCCCCAGATACGCAGTATTTT,CASSGPTSGSSPDTQYF
.,TRBJ1-2,.,TRBV18,TGTGCCAGCTCGCCAGGGCCGGCTAACTATGGCTACACCTTC,CASSPGPANYGYTF
.,TRBJ2-3,once,TRBV6-5,TGTGCCAGCAGTTACAGTAGAGGCGGAGATACGCAGTATTTT,CASSYSRGGDTQYF
.,TRBJ2-5,.,TRBV19,TGTGCCAGTAGTATAGTCCCAGGGCAAGAGACCCAGTACTTC,CASSIVPGQETQYF
.,TRBJ2-2,.,TRBV5-1,TGCGCCAGCAGCTCGGCCTTTACCGGGGAGCTGTTTTTT,CASSSAFTGELFF
.,TRBJ1-4,.,TRBV20-1,TGCAGTGAGGGGACGAAGTTTTTT,CSEGTKFF
TRBD2,TRBJ2-3,.,TRBV9,TGTGCCAGCAGCACCGGGACTAGCGGAACAGATACGCAGTATTTT,CASSTGTSGTDTQYF
TRBD1,TRBJ2-1,.,TRBV30,TGTGCCTGGAGGGCCCTTGGACAGGCAAGGGGGAATGAGCAGTTCTTC,CAWRALGQARGNEQFF
TRBD1,TRBJ2-7,.,TRBV4-1,TGCGCCAGCAGCCAAGTCCCGACAGGGACGGACGAGCAGTACTTC,CASSQVPTGTDEQYF
.,TRBJ1-4,.,TRBV28,TGTGCCAGCAGTGAAAAGACAGGTAGACGTGAAAAACTGTTTTTT,CASSEKTGRREKLFF
TRBD2,TRBJ2-3,.,TRBV19,TGTGCCAGTAGTATAGAGGGACTAGCGTACCGAGATACGCAGTATTTT,CASSIEGLAYRDTQYF
.,TRBJ1-5,.,TRBV12-1,TGTGCCAGCAGCCCATCGCCAAGAGGACAGCGCACCAATCAGCCCCAGCATTTT,CASSPSPRGQRTNQPQHF
.,TRBJ2-1,.,TRBV7-2,TGTGCCAGCAGCGCGACAGGTTACAATGAGCAGTTCTTC,CASSATGYNEQFF
TRBD1,TRBJ1-1,.,TRBV28,TGTGCCAGCACCTTACAGGGGTCGGATAACACTGAAGCTTTCTTT,CASTLQGSDNTEAFF
TRBD2,TRBJ2-7,.,TRBV6-5,TGTGCCAGCAGCCCGACGACTAGCGCCTCCTACGAGCAGTACTTC,CASSPTTSASYEQYF
.,TRBJ1-1,.,TRBV28,TGTGCCGCGGAGAAGGTCGGTAGCACTGAAGCTTTCTTT,CAAEKVGSTEAFF
.,TRBJ1-1,.,TRBV5-1,TGCGCCAGCAGCCTATACCCGGACAGCACGGATGAAGCTTTCTTT,CASSLYPDSTDEAFF
TRBD1,TRBJ2-5,.,TRBV4-2,TGTGCCAGCAGCCAATTGGGACAGGGGGTCCAAGAGACCCAGTACTTC,CASSQLGQGVQETQYF
TRBD1,TRBJ1-1,.,TRBV7-9,TGTGCCAGTGGGGACAGGGGTTTTTTGAACACTGAAGCTTTCTTT,CASGDRGFLNTEAFF
.,TRBJ2-3,once,TRBV6-5,TGTGCCAGCAGTTACAGTAGCACAGATACGCAGTATTTT,CASSYSSTDTQYF
.,TRBJ1-1,medium-sized,TRBV11-2,TGTGCCAGCAGCTTTTCAGAGAACACTGAAGCTTTCTTT,CASSFSENTEAFF
TRBD2,TRBJ2-3,.,TRBV7-8,TGTGCCAGCAGCTTAGGGGGACTAGCGGGAGGGCCGACTTTGGATACGCAGTATTTT,CASSLGGLAGGPTLDTQYF
.,TRBJ1-6,few,TRBV18,TGTGCCAGCTCACCTTCGACGGCGTATAATTCACCCCTCCACTTT,CASSPSTAYNSPLHF
.,TRBJ2-3,.,TRBV28,TGTGCCAGCGGTGGGGGGCACGGGGACACAGATACGCAGTATTTT,CASGGGHGDTDTQYF
.,TRBJ1-5,.,TRBV5-4,TGTGCCAGCAGCTTGTATGGGGGACCTCAGCCCCAGCATTTT,CASSLYGGPQPQHF
.,TRBJ1-2,.,TRBV7-8,TGTGCCAGCAGCCGTCGGGGGGGCGCGAGAGAGGGCTACACCTTC,CASSRRGGAREGYTF
.,TRBJ2-3,.,TRBV19,TGTGCCAGTAGTAGGGACAGAGGGGGGTACACAGATACGCAGTATTTT,CASSRDRGGYTDTQYF
TRBD2,TRBJ2-3,.,TRBV4-3,TGCGCCAGCAGCCAAGGTTGGCGGGAGGCTGGCGCAGATACGCAGTATTTT,CASSQGWREAGADTQYF
.,TRBJ2-1,.,TRBV6-6,TGTGCCAGCAGCCCCTACCGGGGCGCCTACAATGAGCAGTTCTTC,CASSPYRGAYNEQFF
.,TRBJ2-7,few,TRBV5-8,TGTGCCAGCAGCTTGAGAGGGAGTGATTACGAGCAGTACTTC,CASSLRGSDYEQYF